The 2 T cell receptor beta chains below all came from one sample that was sequenced in a study of monozygotic twins with cystic fibrosis. Sequencing was performed with immunoSEQ multiplex PCR; in TCRdb, only in-frame clones are kept and a portion is missing. The table includes about 15,000 clones, nearly 99% detected once. The sample consisted of blood. The origin of the receptors is a girl aged 2-10 years with cystic fibrosis.

V and J are TRBV7-9 and TRBJ2-2, with no clear D. The CDR3 contains 14 residues. The ends were cut back, 2 bases at V and 5 bases at J, with 9 bases in the middle. From germline, CDR1 is SEHNR and CDR2 FQNEAQ (reference sequence). The CDR3: CASSLSVGTGELFF. The CDR3 nucleotides are TGTGCCAGCAGCTTATCCGTGGGAACCGGGGAGCTGTTTTTT.

The rearrangement uses TRBV7-8 and TRBJ2-5; 8 bases agree with TRBD2. The CDR3 is 16 amino acids. V lost 4 bases, J lost 5 bases, and 12 bases stayed unmatched. Germline CDR1 is SGHVS and CDR2 is FQNEAQ. The CDR3 DNA reads TGTGCCAGCAGCTCCAAACTAGCGGCCAGGGAGGAGACCCAGTACTTC. Protein: CASSSKLAAREETQYF. Looking up the rest from reference TRBV7-8 and TRBJ2-5 gives the full variable domain: GAGVSQSPRYKVAKRGQDVALRCDPISGHVSLFWYQQALGQGPEFLTYFQNEAQLDKSGLPSDRFFAERPEGSVSTLKIQRTQQEDSAVYLCASSSKLAAREETQYFGPGTRLLVL.